This T cell receptor beta chain was documented in a study of post-analysis software for immune sequencing data. Across the whole study: Some patients lacked subtype; others had relapsing-remitting, secondary progressive or progressive-relapsing disease. The study, taken as a whole, reports: Significantly lower normalized Chao1 diversity was seen in multiple sclerosis patients than in controls. Relative to controls, patients had 4 or 5 TRBV segments at higher frequency, with TRBV5-6, TRBV5-1 and TRBV20-1 among these.

V lost 5 bases to trimming and J lost 5 bases, with 15 bases between them. This CDR3 is 14 amino acids long. Germline V lookup: CDR1 LNHNV, CDR2 YYDKDF (reference sequence). TCR beta cDNA libraries had unique molecular identifiers. Out of roughly 1 to 11 million T cells, about 460,000 cDNA molecules were generated. Using its own MiXCR run on the PCR reads, TCRdb lists one record per CDR3 protein. The sample lists 650,000 to 850,000 distinct CDR3 sequences; around 50% were seen once. This clonotype showed up just a few times. Its antigen is undetermined. This clonotype was obtained from a girl under 18 with multiple sclerosis. The chain uses TRBV15 and TRBJ2-5; the D is unclear. Input material: blood. This CDR3 reads CATSSVRSRETQYF. The CDR3 DNA is TGTGCCACCAGCTCCGTAAGGTCCCGGGAGACCCAGTACTTC.